The 3 T cell receptor beta chains in this list originate from one sample, sequenced in a study of HIV-infected children after antiretroviral therapy interruption. Treatment of the sample: PENTA 11 planned treatment interruption arm or continuous ART arm. Unique molecular identifiers were included in an RNA-based 3' RACE TCR library. TCRdb analysed the 3' RACE reads with MiXCR anew, one entry per CDR3 protein. There are around 15,000 distinct CDR3 sequences in the sample; around 3.7% occur only once, and around 5.1% lies in the top ten. The material was CD45RA+ CD4+ T cells from PBMCs, obtained from a donor given antiretroviral therapy, either interrupted or continuous. Subset indicated: naive CD4+ CD45RA+ CD45RO- T cells. All receptors come from a child under 18 with HIV.

This clonotype was found many times. CDR3 sequence: CSVAGRNTGELFF. In DNA, the CDR3 is TGCAGCGTTGCTGGCAGAAACACCGGGGAGCTGTTTTTT. The V and J genes are TRBV29-1 and TRBJ2-2; D is unresolved. With 4 bases removed from V and 2 bases from J, the gap between germline ends came to 8 bases. Germline V gives CDR1 SQVTM, CDR2 ANQGSEA. CDR3 length equals 13 residues.

This clonotype has a count of ten or more. This chain connects TRBV10-3 to TRBJ2-1, with 9 bases fitting TRBD2. CDR3 size: 14 residues. Per the germline V gene, CDR1 is ENHRY and CDR2 is SYGVKD. Trimming at V came to 3 bases and at J to 9 bases, leaving 6 bases not matched to a gene. The CDR3 reads CAISEGLAGSEQFF. The CDR3 region has the DNA TGTGCCATCAGTGAAGGTCTAGCGGGGAGTGAGCAGTTCTTC.

The V call is TRBV28, the J call TRBJ1-5; 9 nucleotides match TRBD1. Per the germline V gene, CDR1 is MDHEN and CDR2 is SYDVKM. The CDR3 is 15 residues long. V gave up 6 bases and J gave up 6 bases; unmatched junction bases: 9. The CDR3 is CASSVGQGYRQPQHF. CDR3 nucleotide sequence: TGTGCCAGCAGCGTGGGACAGGGATATCGTCAGCCCCAGCATTTT.